A selection of T cell receptor beta chains follows, all from one sample in a study of CD8 T cells in ankylosing spondylitis. TCRdb re-called the 5' RACE reads with MiXCR, one entry per CDR3 protein. Among some 840,000 distinct CDR3 sequences listed, 12% were seen once. Sequenced material: blood, either unsorted or a sorted T cell fraction (not recorded which). These receptors originate from a male donor with ankylosing spondylitis. Each CDR3 is given with its conserved first and last residue.

CDR3aa,v_gene
CAISEQGGGNTIYF,TRBV10-3
CASSVGGFREAFF,TRBV9
CASSLGVYETQYF,TRBV7-2
CSVIPRLGQNTLLEQYF,TRBV29-1
CATSRDPINEQFF,TRBV15
CASSLGLAGLDEQFF,TRBV5-1
CSVTSPGQYSPLHF,TRBV20-1
CASSRRTSGGEWFF,TRBV13
CASSTGTRRGYQETQYF,TRBV7-9
CASSLLQGGGYTF,TRBV6-5
CASSYSDGSYTF,TRBV7-8
CASREDRDNQPQHF,TRBV28
CASSVWWNSPLHF,TRBV9
CASSLYKSTYNEQFF,TRBV5-6
CASSFSWGLGTDTQCF,TRBV12-3/TRBV12-4
CASKDRGANEKLFF,TRBV5-6
CSAQEGGGGRAEAFF,TRBV20-1
CSVGEDPLYGQYF,TRBV29-1
CASSLRDRGFNEQYF,TRBV7-3
CSVTHPGAYTGELFF,TRBV29-1
CSVVGASSYEQYF,TRBV29-1
CASSREASTGDHYGYTF,TRBV4-1
CASSRTRELETQYF,TRBV7-6
CATSDSKTGNTEAFF,TRBV24-1
CASSLGSGENTEAFF,TRBV12-3/TRBV12-4
CASKFRESYTEAFF,TRBV12-3/TRBV12-4
CAWSVISGHTGELFF,TRBV30
CSARSGTGTYEQYF,TRBV20-1
CASSGSDKAGYGYTF,TRBV4-1
CASRGGMDNEQFF,TRBV28
CASGTSENNEQFF,TRBV5-1
CASSPPGRRWETQYF,TRBV6-2/TRBV6-3
CASTPAGLTDTQYF,TRBV12-3/TRBV12-4
CASSLEVISNYGYTF,TRBV7-9
CSAVGGGAYSNQPQHF,TRBV20-1
CASRPGGGQDTEAFF,TRBV5-1
CASSDPGRAVQYF,TRBV6-1
CAISGGQYTGELFF,TRBV10-3
CASSRGQYHSYEQYF,TRBV5-1
CASSPLETSRNTGELFF,TRBV4-1
CASSEFGGNYGYTF,TRBV25-1
CAIGGINGETQYF,TRBV28
CASSYRGLVMDFSGELFF,TRBV6-2/TRBV6-3
CASSLSMDNEQFF,TRBV7-3
CASSDGQPSYNEQFF,TRBV6-4
CASSSGTGRANEKLFF,TRBV5-4
CASSQDLRQANEKLFF,TRBV4-3
CASSSRSSNQPQHF,TRBV2
CASSPQTGSYEQYF,TRBV5-1
CASSLDLTRAYEQYF,TRBV11-1
CASSPDINEQFF,TRBV18
CASTLDRGRATIYF,TRBV6-1